The source of this T cell receptor beta chain is a study of blood T cells in healthy people across ages (dated by TCRdb to the mid-2010s). For the wider study: In model experiments, template switching captured roughly one uniquely barcoded TCR beta cDNA molecule for every two T cells. The study measured age-related changes in TCR beta repertoire diversity using deep sequencing normalized with unique cDNA molecular identifiers. Donors were grouped into four age groups: young (average roughly 15 years), middle-aged (around 39), aged (about 59) and long-lived (less than 85). Donors of different ages were randomly distributed across sequencing lanes to avoid experimental bias. Using the same blood draw, the study looked at two additional independent replicas of 1 million unique cDNA reads for two donors, one aged 18 to 30 and the other aged 80 or older.

Library method: 5' RACE. This sample was sequenced with an Illumina HiSeq 2500. The second PCR ran for roughly 6 to 11 cycles and used a J-beta primer mix along with a sample-barcoded 5' primer. Each TCR beta cDNA molecule received a unique molecular identifier from a template-switch 5' adaptor carrying 12 random nucleotides. Each sample yielded at least 3 million CDR3-containing paired-end reads. All of the RNA was converted into first-strand cDNA using the Mint cDNA synthesis kit, with a TRBC-specific oligonucleotide serving as the primer. Following uracil-DNA glycosylase treatment, all cDNA underwent a first 18-cycle PCR with the universal primers M1SS and BC2_uni_R. Under the source paper's analysis protocol: Each sample was normalized by randomly selecting 1 million high-quality reads, each carrying a distinct molecular identifier. Instead of being binned into consensus sequences, reads that shared molecular identifiers were thrown out. MiTCR, set to a Q25 quality threshold and the strictest error-elimination algorithm, was used for CDR3 identification, clonotype clustering and error correction. A nonparametric unseen species model using Euler transformation provided a lower-bound estimate of total TCR beta diversity. Using fastp trimming at Q25 and MiXCR clonotype assembly, TCRdb reanalyzed the public sequencing data and kept in-frame beta chains. Records with the same CDR3 protein are collapsed into one entry carrying the most frequent genes and DNA. These V and J calls rely on TCRdb rather than the paper's analysis. Counted in this sample were hundreds of thousands of distinct CDR3 sequences; roughly 43% of them appeared once. Jointly, the top ten make up approximately 29% of the sample.

On this clonotype itself: Which antigen it targets is not known. No clone much larger than this one lies a single base away; base qualities are absent.

The donors were roughly 39 Caucasian individuals from Russia, aged 6 to 90 years, who were systemically healthy. Ten milliliters of peripheral blood were drawn from each donor into EDTA-treated Vacutainer tubes. Ficoll-Paque density-gradient centrifugation was used to isolate PBMCs, with at least 6.5 million per sample. Total RNA was extracted from PBMCs with Trizol reagent, with at least 5 micrograms obtained per sample. For every donor, an aliquot of PBMCs went through flow cytometry to measure the percentages of naive CD45RAhigh/CD27high T cells. The CDR3 has 13 amino acids, counting the end cysteine and phenylalanine. The DNA shown is the 39-base CDR3, in frame from base 1. The germline V gene yields SGHAT for CDR1 and FQNNGV for CDR2. V is pared back by 3 bases and J by 4 bases, with 6 bases lying between the germline termini. Findings and caveats that apply to the study as a whole: Because the CMV infection status of the donors was unknown, age-related changes in expanded clonotypes may potentially have been confounded. Observed TCR beta diversity per million T cells fell roughly linearly with age, and a significant reduction was already apparent by age around 36. Observed TCR beta diversity correlated strongly with the percentage of naive T cells measured by flow cytometry. Bulk unsorted PBMC profiling prevented conclusive comparison of naive and antigen-experienced compartments. Compared with the aged group, the long-lived group had more naive CD4+ T cells, fewer expanded clones and increased TCR diversity, a pattern suggesting age selection. Total diversity estimates from one million sequenced T cells were considered lower bounds and underestimates.

The sequence links TRBV11-2 to TRBJ2-2; no D gene is confidently identified. The receptor comes from a man at least 80 years old in good health. The sample consisted of blood. The DNA sequence follows: TGTGCCAGCAGCTTGAACCCCACCGGGGAGCTGTTTTTT. This gives the protein CASSLNPTGELFF.